This entry concerns a single T cell receptor (beta chain). Its target is unknown. CDR3 length: 13 residues. V was cut by 2 bases and J by 5 bases, with 9 bases left in between. Germline CDR1 and CDR2: SGHTS and YDEGEE. The data belong to a study of T cell responses to AZD1222 COVID-19 vaccine. Findings of the study overall: Clonal diversity was possibly underestimated, and white British individuals and females predominated among donors.

Clones were sequenced by immunoSEQ multiplex PCR, and TCRdb holds only the in-frame ones, with some missing. The data show over 85,000 clones, less than 95% seen once. This receptor was obtained from an adult who received the AZD1222 COVID-19 vaccine. Here the sequenced sample was peripheral blood, taken 28 days after the second AZD1222 dose. This rearrangement joins TRBV5-8 to TRBJ2-3; no reliable D call. In DNA, the CDR3 is TGTGCCAGCAGCTTCGGGCAGGAAGATACGCAGTATTTT. Its protein product is CASSFGQEDTQYF.